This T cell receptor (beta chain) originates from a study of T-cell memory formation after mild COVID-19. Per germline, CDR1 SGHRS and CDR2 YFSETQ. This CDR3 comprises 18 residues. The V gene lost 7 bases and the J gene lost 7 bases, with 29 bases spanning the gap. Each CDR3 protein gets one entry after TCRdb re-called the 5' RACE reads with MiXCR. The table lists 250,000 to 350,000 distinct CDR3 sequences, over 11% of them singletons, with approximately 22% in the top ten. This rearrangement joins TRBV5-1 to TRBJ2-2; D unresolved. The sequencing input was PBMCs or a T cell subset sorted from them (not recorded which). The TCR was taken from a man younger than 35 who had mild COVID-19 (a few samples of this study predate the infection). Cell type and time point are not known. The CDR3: CASSPLNSPGPRGGELFF. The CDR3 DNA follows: TGCGCCAGCTCCCCCCTTAATTCGCCGGGCCCTCGCGGCGGGGAGCTGTTTTTT.